The present TCR beta chain was sequenced within a study of PD-1 blockade in classical Hodgkin lymphoma. Each patient experienced a relapse that followed autologous stem cell transplantation, and brentuximab vedotin exposure varied. Whole-study findings and limits: As was reported, newly diagnosed patients showed lower baseline TCR diversity than healthy donors did. By C4D1, CD4+ diversity increased significantly, especially in complete responders. Complete responders started with a diversity level that resembled newly diagnosed patients at baseline.

The CDR3 contains 13 residues. Per germline, CDR1 LGHNA and CDR2 YNFKEQ. The V and J ends lost 1 base and 2 bases respectively, with 5 bases between them. Only a few counts were recorded for this clone. What it binds is not known. This sample also contains other DNA sequences that code for the same CDR3. Sequencing used immunoSEQ multiplex PCR; TCRdb keeps in-frame clones, though not all of them. Among under 15,000 clones listed, around four fifths were seen once. The TCR sequence derives from a human donor with classical Hodgkin lymphoma. The chain links TRBV4-2 to TRBJ1-2; D call uncertain. The sequencing used peripheral blood mononuclear cells (PBMCs), collected at baseline. CDR3 amino acids: CASSQGGNYGYTF. The CDR3 nucleotides are TGTGCCAGCAGCCAAGGAGGGAACTATGGCTACACCTTC.